The rows below give T cell receptor beta chains drawn from one sample of a study of control samples from healthy donors and cancer patients. Some clones are missing from TCRdb's copy, which holds only in-frame ones; the method was immunoSEQ multiplex PCR. The profile shows about 22,000 clones, around 83% of them singletons. Input material: PBMCs. These receptors were obtained from a man in his 60s with head and neck cancer. The CDR3 runs from the conserved cysteine through the conserved F or W. The D gene is left open where the match is weak. Size values are once, few and many counts, or a class for expanded clones, and some rows have none.

TGTGCCAGCAGTCCCTATCGAACCAATCAGCCCCAGCATTTT CASSPYRTNQPQHF TRBV28 - - TRBJ1-5
TGTGCCAGCAGTTACCTAGGGGGCTCCTACGAGCAGTACTTC CASSYLGGSYEQYF TRBV28 - - TRBJ2-7
TGTGCCAGCAGTTTTACGGACGACTTTAATGAAAAACTGTTTTTT CASSFTDDFNEKLFF TRBV2 - - TRBJ1-4
TGCGCCAGCAGCCAAGTGACTAGCGAGGCATACAATGAGCAGTTCTTC CASSQVTSEAYNEQFF TRBV4-1 - TRBD2 TRBJ2-1
TGTGCCAGCAGCTTGGAGAAATACGAGCAGTACTTC CASSLEKYEQYF TRBV5-6 - - TRBJ2-7
TGTGCCAGCAGCCCCGATAGCGGGGAGGTCTCCTACGAGCAGTACTTC CASSPDSGEVSYEQYF TRBV7-8 - TRBD2 TRBJ2-7
TGTGCCAGCATACCCGACAGGGGTCAAGAGACCCAGTACTTC CASIPDRGQETQYF TRBV2 - TRBD1 TRBJ2-5
TGTGCCAGCAGGGGGACCCTCTGGGGAGAGCAGTACTTC CASRGTLWGEQYF TRBV12-3/TRBV12-4 - - TRBJ2-7
TGTGCCTGGAGGGCGACAGGCGGCGGCTACACCTTC CAWRATGGGYTF TRBV30 - - TRBJ1-2
TGCGCCAGCAGTCAATCCGGGAGGGAGGGAACGAACACTGAAGCTTTCTTT CASSQSGREGTNTEAFF TRBV23-1 - - TRBJ1-1
TGTGCCAGCAGGTTCGGGCAGTCCTACGAGCAGTACTTC CASRFGQSYEQYF TRBV7-8 - - TRBJ2-7
TGCGCCAGCAGCCCCGTCGGCGGCTACGAGCAGTACTTC CASSPVGGYEQYF TRBV4-1 - - TRBJ2-7
TGTGCCAGCAGTTTAGTCTGGGAGGGGGGTTCACCCCTCCACTTT CASSLVWEGGSPLHF TRBV28 once - TRBJ1-6
TGTGCCAGCAGCGACACAGGGTTGGTAGGAAACACCATATATTTT CASSDTGLVGNTIYF TRBV28 - - TRBJ1-3
TGTGCCAGCAGTTTAGGGACACACTACGAGCAGTACTTC CASSLGTHYEQYF TRBV27 few - TRBJ2-7
TGCAGCGTTGAAAGTCATGCAGGCACTGAAGCTTTCTTT CSVESHAGTEAFF TRBV29-1 - - TRBJ1-1
TGTGCCAGCAGCGATCTCAGGGTTTCCCAAGAGACCCAGTACTTC CASSDLRVSQETQYF TRBV5-6 - - TRBJ2-5
TGCAGCGTAGCCGGGACAGGTTACAATGAGCAGTTCTTC CSVAGTGYNEQFF TRBV29-1 few TRBD1 TRBJ2-1
TGTGCCAGCAGCTTGGACTCAGAGACCCAGTACTTC CASSLDSETQYF TRBV5-4 - - TRBJ2-5
TGTGCCAGCAGCCATAGACAGGGCGGCAATGAGCAGTTCTTC CASSHRQGGNEQFF TRBV3-1/TRBV3-2 - TRBD1 TRBJ2-1
TGTGCCAGCAGTTACCCTAGGACAGCCATGACCTACGAGCAGTACTTC CASSYPRTAMTYEQYF TRBV6-6 - - TRBJ2-7
TGTGCCAGCAGCAAATGGACAGAGGGGACTGAAGCTTTCTTT CASSKWTEGTEAFF TRBV21-1 few - TRBJ1-1
TGTGCCAGCAGTCGTTTATCCACTGAAGCTTTCTTT CASSRLSTEAFF TRBV11-2 - - TRBJ1-1
TGCGCCAGCAGTCTAGCCCTAGCGGGAGCCTACGAGCAGTACTTC CASSLALAGAYEQYF TRBV5-1 - TRBD2 TRBJ2-7
TGTGCCAGCAGCCGTAGCGGGAGGGCCGACGGGGAGCTGTTTTTT CASSRSGRADGELFF TRBV6-5 - TRBD2 TRBJ2-2
TGTGCCAGTAGTATAGCAGTTACAGATACGCAGTATTTT CASSIAVTDTQYF TRBV19 few - TRBJ2-3
TGCGCCAGCAGTGAGTCCCCCTGGGGAGGGGACACTGAAGCTTTCTTT CASSESPWGGDTEAFF TRBV10-1 - - TRBJ1-1
TGTGCCAGCAGTTTCCTAGCGGGAGGGGCCTACAATGAGCAGTTCTTC CASSFLAGGAYNEQFF TRBV28 once TRBD2 TRBJ2-1
TGTGCCAGCAGCTTTGGGTTTATGGACCGCGACACCTTC CASSFGFMDRDTF TRBV5-5 - - TRBJ1-2
TGTGCCACCAGCAGAGGTTCACAGGGGAATTATCAGCCCCAGCATTTT CATSRGSQGNYQPQHF TRBV15 - TRBD1 TRBJ1-5
TGTGCCAGCAATCGGGACAGGGTTTCCCACGAGCAGTACTTC CASNRDRVSHEQYF TRBV2 - TRBD1 TRBJ2-7
TGCGCCAGCAGTTTAGCGGGACTAGCGGGCTACAATGAGCAGTTCTTC CASSLAGLAGYNEQFF TRBV5-1 - TRBD2 TRBJ2-1
TGTGCCAGCAGCTTATGGAGCGGGAGCCGCGAGCAGTACTTC CASSLWSGSREQYF TRBV11-2 - TRBD2 TRBJ2-7
TGTGCCAGCAGTACGGGTTCCCCATTTTATTCACCCCTCCACTTT CASSTGSPFYSPLHF TRBV6-2/TRBV6-3 - - TRBJ1-6
TGTGCCAGCCGAAGCGACAGGGAGGTTAGTTCACCCCTCCACTTT CASRSDREVSSPLHF TRBV6-5 medium-sized TRBD1 TRBJ1-6
TGTGCCAGCAGGAATCCGGGACAGGGAACGGTCGGGGAGCTGTTTTTT CASRNPGQGTVGELFF TRBV7-2 - TRBD1 TRBJ2-2
TGCAGCGTTGAAGATCGCACGCCTTCCCCATTAGGCTACACCTTC CSVEDRTPSPLGYTF TRBV29-1 - - TRBJ1-2
TGTGCCAGCAGTCTAGGGGTCGAGCAGTACTTC CASSLGVEQYF TRBV27 - - TRBJ2-7
TGTGCCAGCAGTTTTCGGGATTTGAACACTGAAGCTTTCTTT CASSFRDLNTEAFF TRBV27 - - TRBJ1-1
TGTGCCAGCAGTTTATCGGGCAGAATAAGCTACGAGCAGTACTTC CASSLSGRISYEQYF TRBV27 - - TRBJ2-7
TGTGCCAGCTCACCTACCGTGATTAGGACAGGGGGCTCCTACGAGCAGTACTTC CASSPTVIRTGGSYEQYF TRBV18 - TRBD1 TRBJ2-7
TGTGCCAGTAGTATTGGAGGGGGACCCGAGAATTCACCCCTCCACTTT CASSIGGGPENSPLHF TRBV19 - - TRBJ1-6
TGTGCCAGCAGGAGTAACAGGGAAACTGGCTACACCTTC CASRSNRETGYTF TRBV6-5 - - TRBJ1-2